This T cell receptor (beta chain) was identified in a study of T-cell reconstitution after alpha-beta-depleted transplantation in children. This clonotype was seen more than once but under ten times. Its antigen remains unidentified. For TCRbeta, the library was prepared with unique molecular identifiers. Using its own MiXCR run on the PCR reads, TCRdb lists one record per CDR3 protein. The top ten hold 27% of the sample, which has about 78,000 distinct CDR3 sequences, roughly 15% seen once. V was pared by 5 bases and J by 7 bases, with 17 bases between. This CDR3 has 15 residues. Germline assignment: CDR1 MDHEN and CDR2 SYDVKM. Findings of the study overall: The origin of high day-60 TCRbeta diversity in some patients lay in surviving recipient T cells and thymic progenitors. By one year post-transplant, T-cell counts and diversity largely arose from T cells that were newly produced. Alpha-beta T cells present about two months after transplant were reported to originate from several hundred expanded graft clones.

The chain recombines TRBV28 with TRBJ1-4; maybe TRBD1 (6 bases). The receptor comes from a male patient under 10 years old who had a stem cell transplant for acute lymphoblastic leukemia, so the T cells may come from the graft donor. The sample here was PBMCs, mostly from graft donor cells, taken 180 days after TCRalphabeta/CD19-depleted stem cell transplant. In nucleotides, the CDR3 is TGTGCCAGCAGTCCAATCACAGGGTTCGGTGAAAAACTGTTTTTT. As protein: CASSPITGFGEKLFF.